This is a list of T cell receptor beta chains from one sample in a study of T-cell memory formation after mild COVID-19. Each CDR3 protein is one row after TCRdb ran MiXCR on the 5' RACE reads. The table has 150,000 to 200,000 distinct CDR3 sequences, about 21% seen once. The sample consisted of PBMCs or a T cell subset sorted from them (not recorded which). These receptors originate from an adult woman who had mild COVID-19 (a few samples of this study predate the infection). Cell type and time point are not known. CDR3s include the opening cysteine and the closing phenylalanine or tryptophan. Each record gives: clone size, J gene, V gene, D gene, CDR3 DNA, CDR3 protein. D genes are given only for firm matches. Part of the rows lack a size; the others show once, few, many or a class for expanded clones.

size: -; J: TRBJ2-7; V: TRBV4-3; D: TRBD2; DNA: TGCGCCAGCAGCCGGGGACTAGCGGGGAAGGAGCAGTACTTC; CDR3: CASSRGLAGKEQYF
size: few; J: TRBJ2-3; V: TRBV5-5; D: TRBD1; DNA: TGTGCCAGCAGCTCCGCCGGGACAGGCACAGATACGCAGTATTTT; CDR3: CASSSAGTGTDTQYF
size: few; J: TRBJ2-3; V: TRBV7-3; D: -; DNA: TGTGCCAGCAGCTTAATTGCGGGTGATACGCAGTATTTT; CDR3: CASSLIAGDTQYF
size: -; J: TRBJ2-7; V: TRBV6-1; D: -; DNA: TGTGCCAGCGGTTCCGGATTCTCCTACGAGCAGTACTTC; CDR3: CASGSGFSYEQYF
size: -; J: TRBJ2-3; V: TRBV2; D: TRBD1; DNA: TGTGCCAGCAGTGAAGTGGCGGGACAGGGAATTGGGGATACGCAGTATTTT; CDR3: CASSEVAGQGIGDTQYF
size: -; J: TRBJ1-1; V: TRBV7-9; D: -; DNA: TGTGCCAGCAGCTTCCCGGCAGGATTGAACACTGAAGCTTTCTTT; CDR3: CASSFPAGLNTEAFF
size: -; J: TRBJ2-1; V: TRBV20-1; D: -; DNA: TGCAGTGCTAGAGCGGCCACAACGGGGGAGCAGTTCTTC; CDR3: CSARAATTGEQFF
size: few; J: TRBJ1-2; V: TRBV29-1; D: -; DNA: TGCAGCGTCCGCCTGGGGTGGCAGAACTATGGCTACACCTTC; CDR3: CSVRLGWQNYGYTF
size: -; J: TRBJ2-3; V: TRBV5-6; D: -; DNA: TGTGCCAGCAGCTTGCCTACCGCAGATACGCAGTATTTT; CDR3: CASSLPTADTQYF
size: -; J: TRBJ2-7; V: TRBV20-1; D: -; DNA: TGCAGTGCTAGACGGGAGAGCTCCTACGAGCAGTACTTC; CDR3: CSARRESSYEQYF
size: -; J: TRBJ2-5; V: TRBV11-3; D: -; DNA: TGTGCCAGCAGCACTGGACTCCAAGAGACCCAGTACTTC; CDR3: CASSTGLQETQYF
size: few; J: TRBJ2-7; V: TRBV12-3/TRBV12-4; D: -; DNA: TGTGCCAGCAGTTTAGCCACGGGTACTAGAGTCTACGAGCAGTACTTC; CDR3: CASSLATGTRVYEQYF
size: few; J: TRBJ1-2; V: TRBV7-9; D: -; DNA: TGTGCCAGCAGCTTAGTTCCAGGGGATGGCTACACCTTC; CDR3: CASSLVPGDGYTF
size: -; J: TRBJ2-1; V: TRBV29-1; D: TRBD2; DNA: TGCAGCGTTATGGGACTAGCGGGGGGCCCAGGCTCCTACAATGAGCAGTTCTTC; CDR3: CSVMGLAGGPGSYNEQFF
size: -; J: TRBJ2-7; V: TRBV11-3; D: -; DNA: TGTGCCAGCAGCTTCGTCACTAGCTACTACGAGCAGTACTTC; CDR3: CASSFVTSYYEQYF
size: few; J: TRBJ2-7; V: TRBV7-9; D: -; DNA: TGTGCCACGTGGGACGAATACGAGCAGTACTTC; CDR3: CATWDEYEQYF
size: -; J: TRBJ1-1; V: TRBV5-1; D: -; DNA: TGCGCCAGCAGCCCAGGTGACAGAACGAACACTGAAGCTTTCTTT; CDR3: CASSPGDRTNTEAFF
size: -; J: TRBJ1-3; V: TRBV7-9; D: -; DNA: TGTGCCAGCAGCCCGCGGGTCTCTGGAAACACCATATATTTT; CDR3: CASSPRVSGNTIYF
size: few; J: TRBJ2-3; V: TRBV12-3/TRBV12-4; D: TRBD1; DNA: TGTGCCAGCAGTTCCGGTGGGACAGGGGGAGAGTATTTT; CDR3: CASSSGGTGGEYF
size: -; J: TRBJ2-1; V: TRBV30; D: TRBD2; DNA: TGTGCCTGGAGTGTAGACGGGCTAGCGGGGGCCAATGAGCAGTTCTTC; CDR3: CAWSVDGLAGANEQFF
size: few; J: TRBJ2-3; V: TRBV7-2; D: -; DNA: TGTGCCAGCAGCTTCATCTTCGGGGCAGCTAGCACAGATACGCAGTATTTT; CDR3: CASSFIFGAASTDTQYF
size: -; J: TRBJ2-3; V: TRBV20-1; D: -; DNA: TGCAGTGCCCTAGAGATCAAGAGACGGGGGCCGTACACAGATACGCAGTATTTT; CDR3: CSALEIKRRGPYTDTQYF
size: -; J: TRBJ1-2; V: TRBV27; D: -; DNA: TGTGCCAGCAGGTCCTATCGCTATGGCTACACCTTC; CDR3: CASRSYRYGYTF